This T cell receptor beta chain comes out of a study of response to subunit inactivated influenza vaccine. TCRdb redid the calling of the RT-PCR reads with MiXCR, one entry per CDR3 protein. The top ten clones hold approximately 14% of a sample with about 480,000 distinct CDR3 sequences, roughly 13% of them seen once. Study findings and constraints: Authors suggested each seasonal flu vaccination may recruit only limited numbers of new T cells.

CDR1 MNHNS and CDR2 SASEGT come from the germline V gene. V was shortened by 6 bases and J by 6 bases, with 20 bases between the two germline ends. The CDR3 is made up of 15 amino acids. Comments on this clonotype: Its antigen is currently unknown.

Sample: PBMCs from blood, taken 45 days after vaccination. The J gene is TRBJ1-1, the V gene TRBV6-1; possible D gene TRBD1, 5 bases. The origin of this receptor is a man in his forties or fifties who received an inactivated influenza vaccine. CDR3 protein: CASRSPQGGMAEAFF. CDR3 sequence (DNA): TGTGCCAGCAGGAGCCCCCAGGGAGGAATGGCTGAAGCTTTCTTT.